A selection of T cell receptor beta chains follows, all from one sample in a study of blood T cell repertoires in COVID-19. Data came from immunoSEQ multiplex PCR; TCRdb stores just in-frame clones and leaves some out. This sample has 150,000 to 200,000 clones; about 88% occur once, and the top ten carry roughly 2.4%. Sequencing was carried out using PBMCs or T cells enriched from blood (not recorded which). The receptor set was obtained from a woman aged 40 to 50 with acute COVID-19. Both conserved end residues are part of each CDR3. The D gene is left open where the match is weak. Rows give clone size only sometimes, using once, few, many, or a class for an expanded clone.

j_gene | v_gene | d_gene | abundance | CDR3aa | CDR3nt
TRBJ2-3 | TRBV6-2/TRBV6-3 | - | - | CASSYLGRAADTQYF | TGTGCCAGCAGTTACTTGGGCAGGGCCGCAGATACGCAGTATTTT
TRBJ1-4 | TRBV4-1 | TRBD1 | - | CASSQEGQADLEKLFF | TGCGCCAGCAGCCAAGAAGGACAGGCGGACCTTGAAAAACTGTTTTTT
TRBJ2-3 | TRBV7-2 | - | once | CASSTGRAGLDTQYF | TGTGCCAGCAGCACGGGGCGAGCGGGCCTAGATACGCAGTATTTT
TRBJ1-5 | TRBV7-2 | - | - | CASSVQGYSNQPQHF | TGTGCCAGCAGCGTACAGGGCTATAGCAATCAGCCCCAGCATTTT
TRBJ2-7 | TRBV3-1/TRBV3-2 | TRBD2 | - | CASSQDQRGGYEQYF | TGTGCCAGCAGCCAAGATCAACGGGGGGGCTACGAGCAGTACTTC
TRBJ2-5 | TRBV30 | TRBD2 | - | CAWSPYTSGETQYF | TGTGCCTGGAGTCCATACACTAGCGGAGAGACCCAGTACTTC
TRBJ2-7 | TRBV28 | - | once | CASKLGRTYEQYF | TGTGCCAGCAAGCTGGGCCGAACCTACGAGCAGTACTTC
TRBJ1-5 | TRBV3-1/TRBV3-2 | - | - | CASSQSGGGNQPQHF | TGTGCCAGCAGCCAATCCGGAGGGGGCAATCAGCCCCAGCATTTT
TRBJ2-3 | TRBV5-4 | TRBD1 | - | CASRSSEGQGPDTQYF | TGTGCCAGCAGGTCCAGCGAGGGACAGGGTCCAGATACGCAGTATTTT
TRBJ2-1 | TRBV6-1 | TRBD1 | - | CASSESGQGEFF | TGTGCCAGCAGTGAATCGGGCCAGGGGGAGTTCTTC
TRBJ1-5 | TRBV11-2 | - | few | CASSLEGGGNQPQHF | TGTGCCAGCAGTCTGGAGGGGGGGGGCAATCAGCCCCAGCATTTT
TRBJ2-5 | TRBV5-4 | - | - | CASSFDTQETQYF | TGTGCCAGCAGCTTTGACACTCAGGAGACCCAGTACTTC
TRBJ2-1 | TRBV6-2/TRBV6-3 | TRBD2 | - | CASSYSPSGGIYNEQFF | TGTGCCAGCAGTTACTCCCCTAGCGGGGGGATATACAATGAGCAGTTCTTC
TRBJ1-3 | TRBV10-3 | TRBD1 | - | CAISEIRTGRNTIYF | TGTGCCATCAGTGAGATAAGGACAGGGCGAAACACCATATATTTT
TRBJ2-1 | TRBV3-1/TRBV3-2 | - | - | CASSQDSGQYNEQFF | TGTGCCAGCAGCCAAGATTCGGGACAATACAATGAGCAGTTCTTC
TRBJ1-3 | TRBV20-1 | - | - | CSASRGGGDFSGNTIYF | TGCAGTGCTAGTCGGGGCGGGGGCGATTTCTCTGGAAACACCATATATTTT
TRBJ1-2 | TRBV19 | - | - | CATSKGGQSYYGYTF | TGTGCCACCTCAAAAGGCGGGCAGAGCTACTATGGCTACACCTTC
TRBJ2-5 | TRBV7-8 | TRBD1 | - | CASSLEGTGQETQYF | TGTGCCAGCAGCTTAGAAGGGACAGGCCAAGAGACCCAGTACTTC